What follows are 28 T cell receptor beta chains derived from one specimen sequenced in a study of CD8 T cells in ankylosing spondylitis. TCRdb used MiXCR to reprocess the 5' RACE reads, holding one entry per CDR3 protein. The profile shows 350,000 to 450,000 distinct CDR3 sequences, about 20% of them singletons. Source material: blood, either unsorted or a sorted T cell fraction (not recorded which). The source of these receptors is a male donor with ankylosing spondylitis or in good health (not recorded which).

This clonotype was found many times. The chain couples TRBV10-2 to TRBJ2-7; D is unresolved. The germline V gene has CDR1 WSHSY and CDR2 SAAADI. V shed 4 bases and J shed 9 bases, with 13 bases lying between them. The CDR3 is made up of 12 amino acids. CDR3 sequence reads: CASSGLALVQYF. The CDR3 coding sequence is TGCGCCAGCAGTGGGTTGGCCTTGGTGCAGTACTTC.

V usage is TRBV12-3 or TRBV12-4 and J usage is TRBJ2-5; 8 nucleotides agree with TRBD2. Germline trimming cut 5 bases from V and 4 bases from J; bases unmatched to any gene: 3. This CDR3 is built from 13 residues. The CDR3 here is CASSAGLGETQYF. The CDR3 DNA reads TGTGCCAGCAGTGCGGGACTAGGAGAGACCCAGTACTTC.

This sequence joins TRBV24-1 and TRBJ2-3; TRBD2 matches 7 bases. V lost 7 bases and J lost 2; bases outside the gene matches: 8. CDR1 and CDR2 from the germline V gene are KGHDR and SFDVKD. This CDR3 spans 15 amino acids. The CDR3 DNA is TGTGCCACCAGAGGGGAGGGCCCCTTCACAGATACGCAGTATTTT. Amino acids: CATRGEGPFTDTQYF.

This chain joins TRBV20-1 and TRBJ2-1, with D maybe TRBD2 (6 bases). Trimming left V 0 bases short and J 1 base short, with 13 bases between. This CDR3 spans 16 amino acids. Germline CDR1 and CDR2: DFQATT and SNEGSKA (reference sequence). The CDR3 loop reads CSARDLGGASYNEQFF. The CDR3 coding sequence is TGCAGTGCTAGAGATTTGGGCGGGGCTTCCTACAATGAGCAGTTCTTC.

This clonotype was counted only a few times. CDR3 DNA sequence: TGCAGTGAAGAGAGGGCTAATGTAGTGGGCGAGCAGTACTTC. This encodes CSEERANVVGEQYF. The chain carries TRBV20-1 and TRBJ2-7; tentatively, D is TRBD2 (5 bases). CDR3 length: 14 amino acids. V lost 7 bases and J 6 bases, leaving 22 bases between the germline ends. Germline V gene sequence: CDR1 DFQATT, CDR2 SNEGSKA (reference sequence).

This clonotype was counted a few times. This chain uses TRBV12-3 or TRBV12-4 with TRBJ2-7; perhaps TRBD1 as D (6 bases). V lost 5 bases, J lost 6 bases, and 14 bases lay in between. This CDR3 has 13 amino acids. CDR3 residues: CASSMTGPLEQYF. DNA of the CDR3: TGTGCCAGCAGTATGACAGGACCCCTCGAGCAGTACTTC.

J is TRBJ2-3 and V is TRBV11-2, with 7 bases identical to TRBD2. The germline gives CDR1 SGHAT, CDR2 FQNNGV. Trimming took 5 bases from V and 1 from J; bases not matched to a gene: 6. CDR3 size: 15 residues. CDR3 protein: CASSRGRVGTDTQYF. In nucleotides, the CDR3 is TGTGCCAGCAGCCGTGGGAGGGTCGGCACAGATACGCAGTATTTT.

This clonotype was picked up a small number of times. The chain links TRBV7-6 to TRBJ2-3; D remains unclear. CDR1 is SGHVS, CDR2 FNYEAQ, per germline. The CDR3 is made up of 14 amino acids. V was clipped by 0 bases and J by 2 bases, with 6 bases between them. The CDR3 coding sequence is TGTGCCAGCAGCTTAGCCCCAGTCACAGATACGCAGTATTTT. This sequence encodes CASSLAPVTDTQYF.

Comment on this clonotype: One junction end disagrees with the germline gene, perhaps due to a read error. This chain links TRBV7-9 with TRBJ2-2; TRBD2 matches 9 bases. Germline V gene sequence: CDR1 SEHNR, CDR2 FQNEAQ (reference sequence). The CDR3 is made up of 16 amino acids. The CDR3: CASSLAGSLNTGELFF. CDR3 bases: TGTGCCAGCAGCCTAGCGGGATCTTTGAACACCGGGGAGCTGTTTTTT.

There are a few counts of this clonotype. The gene calls are TRBV27 and TRBJ2-7; tentative D call: TRBD1 (5 bases). The CDR3 loop spans 15 amino acids. The V gene lost 0 bases and the J gene lost 4 bases, with 13 bases spanning the gap. CDR1 is MNHEY and CDR2 is SMNVEV in the germline V gene (reference sequence). This CDR3 is CASSLSGQGAYEQYF. For the CDR3, the DNA is TGTGCCAGCAGTTTATCGGGGCAGGGCGCGTACGAGCAGTACTTC.

The table lists this clonotype with a few counts. The chain employs TRBV29-1 and TRBJ2-1; D assignment may be TRBD1 or TRBD2 (5 bases each). V lost 5 bases and J lost 5, with 10 bases in between. CDR1 and CDR2 (germline): SQVTM, ANQGSEA. This CDR3 region has 12 residues. The CDR3 is CSVRDGHNEQFF. For the CDR3, the DNA is TGCAGCGTTCGGGACGGCCACAATGAGCAGTTCTTC.

This sequence joins TRBV20-1 and TRBJ2-7; D possibly corresponds to TRBD1 (6 bases). Looked up from germline, CDR1 is DFQATT and CDR2 is SNEGSKA (reference sequence). V gave up 1 base and J gave up 1 base, with 11 bases separating them. The CDR3 covers 14 residues. The chain's CDR3 is CSARVLTGSYEQYF. The CDR3, as DNA: TGCAGTGCTAGAGTCCTGACAGGTTCCTACGAGCAGTACTTC.

The chain has TRBV5-1 and TRBJ2-5, with D maybe TRBD1 (5 bases). The germline V gene encodes CDR1 SGHRS and CDR2 YFSETQ. The CDR3 has 13 residues. V gave up 2 bases and J gave up 4 bases, with 9 bases separating them. The DNA for the CDR3 is TGCGCCAGCAGCTTTGGGCAGGGAGAGACCCAGTACTTC. Protein sequence: CASSFGQGETQYF.

V and J are TRBV4-1 and TRBJ2-3, with D unresolved. The CDR3 extends over 16 amino acids. Per germline, CDR1 MGHRA and CDR2 YSYEKL. Trimming took off 0 bases at V and 2 bases at J, with 12 bases between the two ends. Here the CDR3 DNA reads TGCGCCAGCAGCCAAGAAGTAAGAAGGGACACAGATACGCAGTATTTT. Translating it yields CASSQEVRRDTDTQYF.

This clonotype came up many times. At one end, the junction sequence differs from germline, possibly due to a read error. V and J are TRBV5-1 and TRBJ2-7; D is ambiguous. The CDR3 totals 13 residues. The germline gives CDR1 SGHRS, CDR2 YFSETQ. DNA of the CDR3: TGTGCCAGCAGTTTGGGGATCTCCTACGAGCAGTACTTC. Translated: CASSLGISYEQYF.

This clonotype showed up just a few times. The V gene is TRBV27, the J gene TRBJ2-7; no firm D call. V lost 2 bases, J lost 6 bases, and 2 bases lay in between. The CDR3 is made up of 10 amino acids. Germline V lookup: CDR1 MNHEY, CDR2 SMNVEV (reference sequence). CDR3 DNA: TGTGCCAGCAGTTTAAGCGAGCAGTACTTC. This codes for CASSLSEQYF.

This clonotype turned up a few times. The chain couples TRBV19 to TRBJ2-7; D remains ambiguous. This CDR3 is built from 14 residues. Looked up from germline, CDR1 is LNHDA and CDR2 is SQIVND (reference sequence). Trimming shortened V by 4 bases and J by 0 bases, and 10 bases separated the two germline ends. CDR3 nucleotides: TGTGCCAGTAGTACTTCCCGTGGCTCCTACGAGCAGTACTTC. This gives the protein CASSTSRGSYEQYF.

This chain connects TRBV5-1 to TRBJ2-7; 9 bases are a match to TRBD1. The CDR3 spans 15 residues. Germline lookup yields CDR1 SGHRS and CDR2 YFSETQ. V lost 5 bases and J lost 3; bases outside the gene matches: 9. CDR3 loop: CASREGQGVFYEQYF. The DNA of the CDR3 is TGCGCCAGCAGGGAGGGACAGGGAGTCTTCTACGAGCAGTACTTC.

This clonotype was seen repeatedly, ten times or more. The CDR3 sequence: CAISESKVGFQGEQYF. Written as DNA, the CDR3 is TGTGCCATCAGTGAGTCGAAAGTTGGCTTTCAAGGCGAGCAGTACTTC. The chain couples TRBV10-3 to TRBJ2-7, with D unresolved. Trimming took off 0 bases at V and 6 bases at J, with 18 bases between the two ends. The V gene's germline CDR1 is ENHRY and CDR2 SYGVKD. The CDR3 has 16 amino acids.

This clonotype was detected a few times. V is TRBV11-2 and J is TRBJ2-2; D might be TRBD1 (5 bases). Germline V gives CDR1 SGHAT, CDR2 FQNNGV. The CDR3 totals 14 residues. V lost 4 bases, J lost 6 bases, and 12 bases lay in between. The CDR3 region is CASSSIGVAGELFF. CDR3 in DNA: TGTGCCAGCAGCTCAATAGGGGTTGCCGGGGAGCTGTTTTTT.

This clonotype has a handful of counts. The chain combines TRBV28 with TRBJ2-3; 8 bases fit TRBD1. The V gene end was trimmed by 5 bases and the J gene end by 3 bases; junction bases not matched to a gene: 10. Germline loops: CDR1 MDHEN, CDR2 SYDVKM. The CDR3 consists of 16 residues. This CDR3 is CASSPFQGAGTDTQYF. DNA of the CDR3: TGTGCCAGCAGTCCTTTCCAGGGGGCGGGTACAGATACGCAGTATTTT.

The chain links TRBV30 to TRBJ2-1; 9 positions agree with TRBD2. Germline-derived CDR1 and CDR2 are GTSNPN and SVGIG (reference sequence). CDR3 length equals 13 residues. V shed 3 bases and J 9 bases; nucleotides not matched to a gene: 6. The CDR3 nucleotides read TGTGCCTGGAGACGCGGGGGGGCCCTTGAGCAGTTCTTC. Amino acids: CAWRRGGALEQFF. Full variable domain (missing parts from reference TRBV30 and TRBJ2-1): SQTIHQWPATLVQPVGSPLSLECTVEGTSNPNLYWYRQAAGRGLQLLFYSVGIGQISSEVPQNLSASRPQDRQFILSSKKLLLSDSGFYLCAWRRGGALEQFFGPGTRLTVL.

This clonotype occurred a few times. The rearrangement uses TRBV24-1 and TRBJ2-5; 7 bases are shared with TRBD1. The junction had 6 bases not matched to a gene; V was cut back by 1 base and J by 2 bases. CDR1 is KGHDR and CDR2 is SFDVKD in the germline V gene. The CDR3 totals 16 residues. The CDR3 here is CATSDFPLQGQETQYF. CDR3 sequence (DNA): TGTGCCACCAGTGATTTTCCCCTACAGGGGCAAGAGACCCAGTACTTC.

This clonotype turned up a few times. This chain uses TRBV5-1 with TRBJ2-1; weak D call: TRBD1 (6 bases). The CDR3 covers 14 residues. V was pared by 4 bases and J by 9 bases, with 17 bases between. The germline gives CDR1 SGHRS, CDR2 YFSETQ. DNA of the CDR3: TGCGCCAGCAGCCCCCCCCAGGGGACCGTTGAGCAGTTCTTC. It is translated as CASSPPQGTVEQFF.

The V gene is TRBV12-3 or TRBV12-4, the J gene TRBJ2-2; 7 nucleotides align to TRBD1. The J segment lost 1 base and the V segment lost 5 bases, leaving 10 bases of the junction unmatched. This CDR3 comprises 17 residues. CDR3 coding DNA: TGTGCCAGCAGTCCAGGGACAGACAATTGGAACACCGGGGAGCTGTTTTTT. Translating gives CASSPGTDNWNTGELFF.

This clonotype has a single count. V usage is TRBV6-1 and J usage is TRBJ2-7; D is uncertain. The CDR3 loop spans 14 amino acids. Trimming took off 7 bases at V and 2 bases at J, with 15 bases between the two ends. The germline gives CDR1 MNHNS, CDR2 SASEGT. CDR3 residues: CASNPPGSAYEQYF. In DNA, the CDR3 is TGTGCCAGCAATCCCCCGGGCTCAGCCTACGAGCAGTACTTC.

The chain couples TRBV18 to TRBJ1-1; D unresolved. This CDR3 has 16 amino acids. Germline V gives CDR1 KGHSH, CDR2 LQKENI. Trimming took off 3 bases at V and 0 bases at J, with 14 bases between the two ends. The CDR3, as DNA: TGTGCCAGCTCACCGGTGAACGGTGATGTGAACACTGAAGCTTTCTTT. Protein sequence: CASSPVNGDVNTEAFF.

The chain employs TRBV30 and TRBJ2-7; D might be TRBD1 or TRBD2, each matching 6 bases. CDR1 is GTSNPN and CDR2 is SVGIG in the germline V gene (reference sequence). The CDR3 consists of 11 residues. V dropped 5 bases and J dropped 4 bases, with 9 bases sitting between them. The CDR3: CAWGGLYEQYF. The CDR3 region has the DNA TGTGCCTGGGGGGGGCTGTACGAGCAGTACTTC.